Included here is one T cell receptor (beta chain) sequence, with context. This entry belongs to a study of T cell changes during pregnancy in multiple sclerosis. The table came from immunoSEQ multiplex PCR; TCRdb's copy has only in-frame clones and leaves some out. The repertoire holds about 120,000 clones, with under 95% as singletons. Germline CDR1 is SNHLY and CDR2 is FYNNEI. This CDR3 is built from 11 residues. The germline V and J ends were trimmed by 7 bases and 6 bases, with 6 bases remaining between them. The source is a female donor with multiple sclerosis, enrolled in a pregnancy study. The starting material was peripheral blood, obtained before pregnancy. The chain is built from TRBV2 and TRBJ2-2; D is ambiguous. The CDR3 protein is CASTVPGELFF. Written as DNA, the CDR3 is TGTGCCAGCACCGTCCCCGGGGAGCTGTTTTTT.